This T cell receptor (beta chain) is from a study of OX40 agonist ivuxolimab in advanced cancers. This clone has a single count. Its antigen is as yet unknown. Patients were ineligible given autoimmune disease history or systemic immunosuppression. Method: immunoSEQ multiplex PCR; TCRdb's copy keeps in-frame clones and lacks some. The repertoire consists of approximately 92,000 clones, with about 96% occurring once and the leading ten covering 2% to 2.5%. The CDR3 consists of 15 residues. The germline V gene has CDR1 LNHDA and CDR2 SQIVND (reference sequence). V lost 3 bases to trimming and J lost 3 bases; unmatched junction nucleotides: 6. The study's findings and limits: Researchers report that CD8+ T cells had, on average, more expanded clones than CD4+.

The specimen was CD4+ or CD8+ T cells sorted from blood, collected in a trial of the OX40 agonist ivuxolimab. The receptor's source is an adult with an advanced solid tumor such as melanoma, head and neck, liver or kidney cancer. The J gene is TRBJ2-3, the V gene TRBV19; 7 positions agree with TRBD2. CDR3 sequence: CASSIGLAETDTQYF. The CDR3, as DNA: TGTGCCAGTAGTATCGGGCTAGCGGAAACAGATACGCAGTATTTT.